This T cell receptor (beta chain) is drawn from a study of control samples from healthy donors and cancer patients. CDR1 and CDR2 (germline): SGHVS, FQNEAQ. CDR3 length equals 14 residues. Concerning this clone itself: Mismatch with germline at one junction end may stem from a read error.

Measured with immunoSEQ multiplex PCR; TCRdb has only the in-frame clones, and not every one. In the table there are some 11,000 clones, roughly 95% of which are singletons. This receptor was identified in a man between 65 and 79 years old with head and neck cancer. This chain links TRBV7-8 with TRBJ2-5; 9 bases map to TRBD2. Sequencing used PBMCs. This CDR3 is CASSSRGRASGNDF. Written as DNA, the CDR3 is TGTGCCAGCAGCTCAAGAGGGCGGGCTAGCGGGAATGACTTC.